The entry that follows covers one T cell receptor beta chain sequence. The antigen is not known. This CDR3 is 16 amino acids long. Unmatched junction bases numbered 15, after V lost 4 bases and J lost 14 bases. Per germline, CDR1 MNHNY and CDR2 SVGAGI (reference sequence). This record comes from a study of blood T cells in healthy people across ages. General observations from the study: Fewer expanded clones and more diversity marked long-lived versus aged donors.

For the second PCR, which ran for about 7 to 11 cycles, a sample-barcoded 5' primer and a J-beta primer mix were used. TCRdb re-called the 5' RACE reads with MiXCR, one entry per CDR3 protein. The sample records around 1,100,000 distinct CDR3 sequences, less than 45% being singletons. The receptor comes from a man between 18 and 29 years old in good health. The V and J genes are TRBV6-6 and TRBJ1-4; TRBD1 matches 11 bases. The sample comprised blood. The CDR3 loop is CASSWTVRTGGVGLFF. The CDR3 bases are TGTGCCAGCAGTTGGACCGTACGGACAGGGGGCGTCGGCCTGTTTTTT.